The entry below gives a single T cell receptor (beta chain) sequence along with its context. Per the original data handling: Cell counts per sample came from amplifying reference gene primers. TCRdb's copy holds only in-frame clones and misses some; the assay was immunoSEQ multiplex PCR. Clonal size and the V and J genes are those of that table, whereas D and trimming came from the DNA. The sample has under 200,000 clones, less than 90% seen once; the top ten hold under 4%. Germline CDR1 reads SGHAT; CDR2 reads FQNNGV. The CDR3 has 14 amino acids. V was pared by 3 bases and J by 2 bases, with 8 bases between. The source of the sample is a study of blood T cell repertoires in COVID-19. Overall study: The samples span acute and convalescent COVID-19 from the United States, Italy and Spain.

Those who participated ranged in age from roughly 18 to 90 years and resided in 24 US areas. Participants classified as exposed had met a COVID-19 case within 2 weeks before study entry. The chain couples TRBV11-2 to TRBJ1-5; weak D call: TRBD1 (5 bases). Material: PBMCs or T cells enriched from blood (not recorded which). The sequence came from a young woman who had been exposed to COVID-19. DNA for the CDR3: TGTGCCAGCAGCTTGGCAGGGCGCAATCAGCCCCAGCATTTT. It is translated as CASSLAGRNQPQHF.